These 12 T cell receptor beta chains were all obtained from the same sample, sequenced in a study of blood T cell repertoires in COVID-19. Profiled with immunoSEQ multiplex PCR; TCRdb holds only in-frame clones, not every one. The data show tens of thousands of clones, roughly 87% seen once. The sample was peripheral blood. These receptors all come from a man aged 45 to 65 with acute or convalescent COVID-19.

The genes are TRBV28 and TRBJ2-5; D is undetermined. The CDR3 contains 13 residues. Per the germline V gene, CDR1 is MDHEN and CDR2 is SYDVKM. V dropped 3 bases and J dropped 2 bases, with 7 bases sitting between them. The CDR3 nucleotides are TGTGCCAGCAGTTTGCAGTCTCAAGAGACCCAGTACTTC. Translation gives CASSLQSQETQYF.

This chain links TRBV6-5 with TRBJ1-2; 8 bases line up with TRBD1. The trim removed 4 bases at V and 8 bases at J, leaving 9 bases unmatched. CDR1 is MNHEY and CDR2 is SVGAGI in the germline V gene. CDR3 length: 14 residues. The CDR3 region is CASSSGWTGWGYTF. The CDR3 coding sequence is TGTGCCAGCAGTTCGGGTTGGACAGGGTGGGGCTACACCTTC.

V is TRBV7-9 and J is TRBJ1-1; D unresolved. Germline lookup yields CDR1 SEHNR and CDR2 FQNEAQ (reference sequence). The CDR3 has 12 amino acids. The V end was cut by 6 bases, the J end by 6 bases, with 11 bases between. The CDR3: CASSNRSPEAFF. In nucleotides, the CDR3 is TGTGCCAGCAGTAACAGAAGCCCTGAAGCTTTCTTT.

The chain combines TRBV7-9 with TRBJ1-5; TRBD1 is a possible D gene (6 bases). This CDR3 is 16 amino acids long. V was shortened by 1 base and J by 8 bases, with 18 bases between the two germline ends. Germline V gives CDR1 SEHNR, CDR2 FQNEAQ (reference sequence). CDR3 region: CASSLGQAGPWEPQHF. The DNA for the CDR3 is TGTGCCAGCAGCTTAGGACAGGCCGGGCCTTGGGAGCCCCAGCATTTT.

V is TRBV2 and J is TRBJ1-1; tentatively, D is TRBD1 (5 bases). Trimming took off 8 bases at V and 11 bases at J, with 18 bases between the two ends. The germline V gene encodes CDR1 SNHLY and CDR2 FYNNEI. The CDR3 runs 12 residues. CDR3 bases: TGTGCCAGCGGGGGGGGGACCCCGCGGGCTTTCTTT. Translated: CASGGGTPRAFF.

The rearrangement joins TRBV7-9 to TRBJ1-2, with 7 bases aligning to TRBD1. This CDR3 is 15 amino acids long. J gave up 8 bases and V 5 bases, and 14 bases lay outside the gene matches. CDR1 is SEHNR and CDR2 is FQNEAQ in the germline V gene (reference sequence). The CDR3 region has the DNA TGTGCCAGCAGCCTAAGGGACAGCTTGGGAGGAGGCTACACCTTC. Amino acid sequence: CASSLRDSLGGGYTF.

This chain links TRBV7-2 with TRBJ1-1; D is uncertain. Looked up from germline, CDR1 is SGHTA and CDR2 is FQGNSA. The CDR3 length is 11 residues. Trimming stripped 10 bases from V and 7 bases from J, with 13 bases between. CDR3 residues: CATRGPLEAFF. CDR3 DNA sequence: TGTGCCACCCGCGGGCCACTTGAAGCTTTCTTT.

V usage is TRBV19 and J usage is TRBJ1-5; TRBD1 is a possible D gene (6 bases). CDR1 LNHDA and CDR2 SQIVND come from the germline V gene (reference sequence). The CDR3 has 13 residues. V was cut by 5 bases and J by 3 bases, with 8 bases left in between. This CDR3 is CASSPGHNQPQHF. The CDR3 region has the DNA TGTGCCAGTAGTCCGGGACACAATCAGCCCCAGCATTTT.

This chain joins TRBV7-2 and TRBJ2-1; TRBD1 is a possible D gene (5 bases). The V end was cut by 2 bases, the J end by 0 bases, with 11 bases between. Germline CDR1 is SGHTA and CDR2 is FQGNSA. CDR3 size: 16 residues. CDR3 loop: CASSLRGPNSYNEQFF. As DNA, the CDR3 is TGTGCCAGCAGCTTAAGGGGCCCCAACTCCTACAATGAGCAGTTCTTC.

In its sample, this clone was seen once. The CDR3 loop reads CASSQVRDTEAFF. In DNA, the CDR3 is TGCGCCAGCAGCCAAGTACGAGACACTGAAGCTTTCTTT. The chain uses TRBV4-3 and TRBJ1-1, with D unresolved. With 1 base removed from V and 3 bases from J, the gap between germline ends came to 6 bases. Germline V gene lookup returns CDR1 LGHNA and CDR2 YSLEER. CDR3 length: 13 amino acids.

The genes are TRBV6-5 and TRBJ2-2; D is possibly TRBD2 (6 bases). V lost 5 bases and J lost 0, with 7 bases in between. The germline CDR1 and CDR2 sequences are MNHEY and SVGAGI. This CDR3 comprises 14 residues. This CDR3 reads CASSRDSNTGELFF. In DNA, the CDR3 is TGTGCCAGCAGTCGGGACTCGAACACCGGGGAGCTGTTTTTT.

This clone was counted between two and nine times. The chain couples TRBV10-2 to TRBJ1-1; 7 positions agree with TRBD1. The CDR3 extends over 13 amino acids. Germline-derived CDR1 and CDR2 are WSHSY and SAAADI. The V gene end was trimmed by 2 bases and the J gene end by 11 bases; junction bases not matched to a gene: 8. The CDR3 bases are TGCGCCAGCAGTGAGCAACTGACAGGGCTGGCTTTCTTT. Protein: CASSEQLTGLAFF.